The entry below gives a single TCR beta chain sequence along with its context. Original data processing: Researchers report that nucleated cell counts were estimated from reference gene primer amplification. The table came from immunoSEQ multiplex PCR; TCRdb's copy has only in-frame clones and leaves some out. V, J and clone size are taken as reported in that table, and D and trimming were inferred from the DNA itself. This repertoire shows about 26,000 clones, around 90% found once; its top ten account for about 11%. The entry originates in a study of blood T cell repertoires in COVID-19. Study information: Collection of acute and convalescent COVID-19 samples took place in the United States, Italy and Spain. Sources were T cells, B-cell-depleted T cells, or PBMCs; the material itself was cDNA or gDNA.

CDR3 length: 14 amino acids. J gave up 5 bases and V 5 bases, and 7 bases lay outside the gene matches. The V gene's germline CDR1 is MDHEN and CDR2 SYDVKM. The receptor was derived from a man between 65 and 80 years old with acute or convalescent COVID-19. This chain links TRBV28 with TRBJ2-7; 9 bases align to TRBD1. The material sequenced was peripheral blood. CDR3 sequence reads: CASSPRTGVNEQYF. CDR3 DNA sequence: TGTGCCAGCAGTCCTCGGACAGGGGTTAACGAGCAGTACTTC.